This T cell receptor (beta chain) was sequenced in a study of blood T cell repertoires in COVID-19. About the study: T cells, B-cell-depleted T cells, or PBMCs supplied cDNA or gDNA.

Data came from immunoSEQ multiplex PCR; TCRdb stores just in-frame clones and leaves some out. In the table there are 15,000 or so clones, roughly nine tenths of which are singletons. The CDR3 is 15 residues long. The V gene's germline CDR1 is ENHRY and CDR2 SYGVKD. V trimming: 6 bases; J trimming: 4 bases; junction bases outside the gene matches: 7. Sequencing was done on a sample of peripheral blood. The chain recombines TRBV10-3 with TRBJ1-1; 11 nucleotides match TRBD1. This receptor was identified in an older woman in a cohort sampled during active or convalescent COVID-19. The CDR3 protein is CAIRQDRGPSTEAFF. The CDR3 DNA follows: TGTGCCATCAGACAGGACAGGGGGCCCAGCACTGAAGCTTTCTTT.